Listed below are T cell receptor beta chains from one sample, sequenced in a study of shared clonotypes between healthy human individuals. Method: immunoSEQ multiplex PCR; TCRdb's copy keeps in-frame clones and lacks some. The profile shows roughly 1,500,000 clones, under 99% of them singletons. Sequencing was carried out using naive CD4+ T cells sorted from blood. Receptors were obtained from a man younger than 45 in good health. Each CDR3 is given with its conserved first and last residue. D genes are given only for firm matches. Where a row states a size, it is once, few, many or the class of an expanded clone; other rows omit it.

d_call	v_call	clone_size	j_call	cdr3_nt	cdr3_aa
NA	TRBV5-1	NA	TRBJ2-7	TGCGCCAGCAGCTTGGGAACACACGAGCAGTACTTC	CASSLGTHEQYF
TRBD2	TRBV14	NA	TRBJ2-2	TGTGCCAGCAGCTGGGGACTAGCGGGAGTGGACGGGGAGCTGTTTTTT	CASSWGLAGVDGELFF
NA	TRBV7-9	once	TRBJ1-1	TGTGCCAGCAGCTTTAGGTCGAGGGACCCCCTGAACACTGAAGCTTTCTTT	CASSFRSRDPLNTEAFF
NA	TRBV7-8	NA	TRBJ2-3	TGTGCCAGCAGCTTAGGCCCCAGAGGGACAGATACGCAGTATTTT	CASSLGPRGTDTQYF
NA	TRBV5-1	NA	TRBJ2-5	TGCGCCAGCTATCCTGGGCTAGCATCTCAAGAGACCCAGTACTTC	CASYPGLASQETQYF
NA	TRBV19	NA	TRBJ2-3	TGTGCCACCAGACGGCCCTCTAGCACAGATACGCAGTATTTT	CATRRPSSTDTQYF
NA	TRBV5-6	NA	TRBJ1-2	TGTGCCAGCAGCCTACAGGGCTCTGGCTACACCTTC	CASSLQGSGYTF
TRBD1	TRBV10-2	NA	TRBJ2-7	TGCGCCAGCAGTGGGACAGGGGGAGTGATGTACGAGCAGTACTTC	CASSGTGGVMYEQYF
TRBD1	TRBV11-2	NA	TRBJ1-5	TGTGCCAGCAGCACCGGGACAGGAGTTTACAATCAGCCCCAGCATTTT	CASSTGTGVYNQPQHF
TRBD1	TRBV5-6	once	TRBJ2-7	TGTGCCAGCAGCCCCGGGACAGGGTTTACCTACGAGCAGTACTTC	CASSPGTGFTYEQYF
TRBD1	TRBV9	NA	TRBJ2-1	TGTGCCAGCAGCGTAGTTGGACAGGGGGGGAATGAGCAGTTCTTC	CASSVVGQGGNEQFF
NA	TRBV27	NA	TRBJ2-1	TGTGCCAGCAGTTTGGGTCTACTTTACAATGAGCAGTTCTTC	CASSLGLLYNEQFF
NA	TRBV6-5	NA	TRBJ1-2	TGTGCCAGCAGTTACGGGACATGGGGGGGGCGGAATGGCTACACCTTC	CASSYGTWGGRNGYTF
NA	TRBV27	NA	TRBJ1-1	TGTGCCAGCACAGGAAAGGGGAACACTGAAGCTTTCTTT	CASTGKGNTEAFF
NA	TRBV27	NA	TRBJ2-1	TGTGCCAGCAGTTTATTGACCGGGGCCTACAATGAGCAGTTCTTC	CASSLLTGAYNEQFF
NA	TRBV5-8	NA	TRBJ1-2	TGTGCCAGTAGCCGAACAATCCTAGACTATGGCTACACCTTC	CASSRTILDYGYTF